These 8 T cell receptor beta chains came from one sample sequenced in a study of blood T cell repertoires in COVID-19. Here immunoSEQ multiplex PCR was the method, and the copy in TCRdb shows in-frame clones only, minus some. In the table there are 150,000 to 200,000 clones, around 82% of which are singletons. The specimen sequenced was PBMCs or T cells enriched from blood (not recorded which). These receptors came from a middle-aged man who had recovered from COVID-19.

This clone has only a few counts. This sequence joins TRBV5-4 and TRBJ1-1; D might be TRBD1 (5 bases). Trimming pared 0 bases from V and 1 base from J, leaving 7 bases between. Germline values: CDR1 SGHNT, CDR2 YYREEE (reference sequence). The length of the CDR3 is 14 residues. The CDR3 sequence: CASSLARENTEAFF. CDR3 nucleotide sequence: TGTGCCAGCAGCTTGGCCAGGGAGAACACTGAAGCTTTCTTT.

This chain connects TRBV15 to TRBJ1-5; no firm D call. This CDR3 has 15 amino acids. Per the germline V gene, CDR1 is LNHNV and CDR2 is YYDKDF (reference sequence). This chain's CDR3 is CATKRDGDSNQPQHF. The CDR3 nucleotides are TGTGCGACGAAGAGGGATGGGGATAGCAATCAGCCCCAGCATTTT.

A single count supports this clone. The chain is built from TRBV6-1 and TRBJ1-6; tentative D call: TRBD1 (6 bases). The V gene's germline CDR1 is MNHNS and CDR2 SASEGT. This CDR3 is built from 16 residues. V was cut by 0 bases and J by 10 bases, with 16 bases left in between. The DNA for the CDR3 is TGTGCCAGCAGTGAAGCAGGCCGGCAGGGGTTGTCACCCCTCCACTTT. It translates to CASSEAGRQGLSPLHF.

The chain couples TRBV10-1 to TRBJ2-3; TRBD2 might be the D (7 bases). Trimming stripped 3 bases from V and 6 bases from J, with 13 bases between. This CDR3 spans 14 amino acids. Germline V gives CDR1 WNHNN, CDR2 SYGVQD (reference sequence). CDR3 coding DNA: TGCGCCAGCAGTGATGGGGGGGCCAGGGATACGCAGTATTTT. It yields the protein CASSDGGARDTQYF.

The chain has TRBV9 and TRBJ2-3; D is possibly TRBD2 (6 bases). The CDR3 contains 15 residues. Germline CDR1 is SGDLS and CDR2 is YYNGEE. Deletions cut 3 bases from V and 3 bases from J, with 14 bases between. Written as DNA, the CDR3 is TGTGCCAGCAGCGAGAGGAGGGGCCGGACAGATACGCAGTATTTT. Translating gives CASSERRGRTDTQYF.

The chain uses TRBV9 and TRBJ2-5; 8 bases match TRBD2. With V trimmed by 0 bases and J by 5 bases, 9 bases remained unmatched. Looked up from germline, CDR1 is SGDLS and CDR2 is YYNGEE. CDR3 size: 16 residues. The CDR3 DNA reads TGTGCCAGCAGCGTAGATCGGGGGGGCTCTGGTGAGACCCAGTACTTC. It specifies CASSVDRGGSGETQYF.

This chain uses TRBV5-1 with TRBJ1-1; no clear D gene. Germline V gene lookup returns CDR1 SGHRS and CDR2 YFSETQ. CDR3 length: 13 residues. Trimming removed 0 bases from V and 6 bases from J, with 9 bases in between. The CDR3 DNA reads TGCGCCAGCAGCTTGGCCGGGTGGTCTGAAGCTTTCTTT. Amino acid sequence: CASSLAGWSEAFF. Filled out from reference TRBV5-1 and TRBJ1-1, the complete variable domain reads KAGVTQTPRYLIKTRGQQVTLSCSPISGHRSVSWYQQTPGQGLQFLFEYFSETQRNKGNFPGRFSGRQFSNSRSEMNVSTLELGDSALYLCASSLAGWSEAFFGQGTRLTVV.

The chain's CDR3 is CASSPPASWSGTDTQYF. In DNA form, the CDR3 reads TGTGCCAGTAGTCCCCCCGCCTCGTGGAGCGGCACAGATACGCAGTATTTT. The chain uses TRBV19 and TRBJ2-3, with D hard to call. Germline CDR1 LNHDA, CDR2 SQIVND (reference sequence). Deletions cut 5 bases from V and 1 base from J, with 19 bases between. This CDR3 has 17 amino acids.